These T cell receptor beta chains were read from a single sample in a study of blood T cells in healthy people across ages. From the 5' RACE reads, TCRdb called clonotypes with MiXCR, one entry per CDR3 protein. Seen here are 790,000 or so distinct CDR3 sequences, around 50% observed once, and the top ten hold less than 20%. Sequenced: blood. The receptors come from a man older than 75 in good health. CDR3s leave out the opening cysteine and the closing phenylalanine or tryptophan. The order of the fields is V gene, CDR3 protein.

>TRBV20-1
SATSSLQNEQF
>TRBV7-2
ASSLVSGNNEQF
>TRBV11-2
ASSQDLQDGPF
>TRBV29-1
SARKDRGSYEQY
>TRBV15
ATSADRAYNEQF
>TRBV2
ASSYSRMQANYGYT
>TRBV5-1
ASSLSPAENTEAF
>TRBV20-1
SVKAGGDTDTQY
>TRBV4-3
ASSPQGQGEKLF
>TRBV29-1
SVEGQDYGYT
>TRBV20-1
SGTRTGITDTQY
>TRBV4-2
ASSQAQHLETQY
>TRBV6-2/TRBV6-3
ASSYSGDGEQF
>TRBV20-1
SADARAT
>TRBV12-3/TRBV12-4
ASSIGPDEKLF
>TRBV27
STGTVSNQPQH
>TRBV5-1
ASSRQTDWQETQY
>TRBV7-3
ASSDTGHSEAF
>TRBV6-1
ASRNTIAEQY
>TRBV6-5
ASSYFSGAATYEQY
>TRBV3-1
ASSPDIRSPLH
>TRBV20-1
SARIGTGRTEAF
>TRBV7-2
ASSQQGLGAKNIQY
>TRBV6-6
ASMRDRELDEQF
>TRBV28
ASSWAGTGGSDTQY
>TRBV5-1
ASSLVWESELETQY
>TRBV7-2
ASSLGTTNNEQF
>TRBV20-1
SARLQGVKNIQY
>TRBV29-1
SVEGKAGVTYEQY
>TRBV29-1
SAGTSGRASDTQY
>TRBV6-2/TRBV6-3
ATYDLAGPRYNEQF
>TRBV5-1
ASSLDGGYYNSPLH
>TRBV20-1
SATKDGSYGYT
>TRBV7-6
TSSPGLDTVTDTQY
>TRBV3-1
ASSQGVASGVYNEQF
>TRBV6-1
ASSGLPPGLAGGQWLQEIQY
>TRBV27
ASSSLKRESTDTQY
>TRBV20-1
SARLAGYNEQF
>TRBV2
ASSDRLAGVGETQY
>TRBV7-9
ASSLGAGGTRGTDTQY
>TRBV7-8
ASSKGLAGGTDTQY
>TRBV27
ASSISGTVNEQF
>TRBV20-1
SAIAPWGYNEQF
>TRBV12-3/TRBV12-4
ARSFTAGGAREEQF
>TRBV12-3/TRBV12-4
ASSRDGGPYEQY
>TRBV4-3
ASSQYSGRGYEQF
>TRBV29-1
GVGSGGQETQY
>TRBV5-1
ASSPIGVDQETQY
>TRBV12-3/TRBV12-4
ASSFQGGNTEAF